What follows are 31 T cell receptor beta chains derived from one specimen sequenced in a study of a mutant IDH1 vaccine in newly diagnosed glioma. Time point here: week 5, during vaccination. Each vaccine dose was 300 ug of mutant IDH1 20-mer peptide, with topical imiquimod. Profiled with immunoSEQ multiplex PCR; TCRdb holds only in-frame clones, not every one. The repertoire holds about 40,000 clones, approximately 91% seen once, with around 2.5% in the top ten. These receptors' antigens are unknown. The starting material was PBMCs, obtained from a glioma patient whose treatment included an IDH1 peptide vaccine. The source is a man aged 45-60 years with glioma.

The genes are TRBV7-2 and TRBJ1-1; D might be TRBD1 (6 bases). Germline V gives CDR1 SGHTA, CDR2 FQGNSA. V lost 1 base to trimming and J lost 1 base, with 13 bases between them. The CDR3 is made up of 16 amino acids. CDR3: CASSLVTGYGNTEAFF. The CDR3, as DNA: TGTGCCAGCAGCTTAGTCACAGGGTATGGGAACACTGAAGCTTTCTTT.

This chain links TRBV7-9 with TRBJ1-5; no reliable D call. The length of the CDR3 is 14 residues. CDR1 SEHNR and CDR2 FQNEAQ come from the germline V gene (reference sequence). The V end lost 2 bases, the J end lost 4 bases, and 9 bases lay between the germline ends. The CDR3 region has the DNA TGTGCCAGCAGCTTAACTGGAAAGAATCAGCCCCAGCATTTT. Protein sequence: CASSLTGKNQPQHF.

The chain uses TRBV9 and TRBJ1-1; D ambiguous. The V and J ends lost 0 bases and 4 bases respectively, with 13 bases between them. The CDR3 covers 15 residues. Germline CDR1 SGDLS, CDR2 YYNGEE. The chain's CDR3 is CASSVVSGSGTEAFF. As DNA, the CDR3 is TGTGCCAGCAGCGTAGTTTCTGGGTCGGGCACTGAAGCTTTCTTT.

The V gene is TRBV5-4, the J gene TRBJ2-7; maybe TRBD2 (6 bases). This CDR3 has 15 amino acids. Germline V gives CDR1 SGHNT, CDR2 YYREEE (reference sequence). V was shortened by 0 bases and J by 6 bases, with 16 bases between the two germline ends. The CDR3 reads CASSLGAGREGEQYF. As DNA, the CDR3 is TGTGCCAGCAGCTTGGGTGCGGGGAGAGAGGGCGAGCAGTACTTC. The full variable domain, completed using reference TRBV5-4 and TRBJ2-7, is ETGVTQSPTHLIKTRGQQVTLRCSSQSGHNTVSWYQQALGQGPQFIFQYYREEENGRGNFPPRFSGLQFPNYSSELNVNALELDDSALYLCASSLGAGREGEQYFGPGTRLTVT.

V is TRBV14 and J is TRBJ1-4; tentative D call: TRBD1 (6 bases). Germline V gene data show CDR1 as SGHDN and CDR2 as FVKESK. The CDR3 contains 17 residues. Trimming took 4 bases from V and 3 from J, leaving 18 bases between them. Here the CDR3 DNA reads TGTGCCAGCAGCCGGTTCCAGGGGCGGAGGGCTAATGAAAAACTGTTTTTT. Its translation is CASSRFQGRRANEKLFF. The variable domain in full, with the rest retrieved from reference TRBV14 and TRBJ1-4, is EAGVTQFPSHSVIEKGQTVTLRCDPISGHDNLYWYRRVMGKEIKFLLHFVKESKQDESGMPNNRFLAERTGGTYSTLKVQPAELEDSGVYFCASSRFQGRRANEKLFFGSGTQLSVL.

The V gene is TRBV27, the J gene TRBJ2-6; unclear D gene. Deletions cut 2 bases from V and 0 bases from J, with 8 bases between. Germline CDR1 is MNHEY and CDR2 is SMNVEV (reference sequence). The CDR3 loop spans 16 amino acids. The CDR3 is CASSLRSYSGANVLTF. The CDR3 nucleotides are TGTGCCAGCAGTTTACGCAGTTACTCTGGGGCCAACGTCCTGACTTTC.

The chain combines TRBV5-5 with TRBJ2-2; maybe TRBD2 (5 bases). Germline V gene data show CDR1 as SGHKS and CDR2 as YYEKEE (reference sequence). The CDR3 spans 15 residues. V lost 1 base and J lost 2, with 9 bases in between. The CDR3 DNA follows: TGTGCCAGCAGCTTGTTAAGCGGAAACACCGGGGAGCTGTTTTTT. The encoded protein is CASSLLSGNTGELFF.

This clone was seen once. This chain links TRBV5-1 with TRBJ2-7, with 11 bases matching TRBD1. This CDR3 contains 14 residues. Looked up from germline, CDR1 is SGHRS and CDR2 is YFSETQ. With 4 bases clipped from V and 2 bases from J, the junction kept 2 bases outside the gene matches. Written as DNA, the CDR3 is TGCGCCAGCAGCCCGGGACAGGGGGCCTACGAGCAGTACTTC. This encodes CASSPGQGAYEQYF.

The J gene is TRBJ2-7, the V gene TRBV7-8, with 12 bases aligning to TRBD2. V was pared by 2 bases and J by 2 bases, with 4 bases of the junction left unmatched. The CDR3 has 16 amino acids. CDR1 is SGHVS and CDR2 is FQNEAQ in the germline V gene. The CDR3 DNA reads TGTGCCAGCAGCTTATCCGCTAGCGGGAGGGCCTACGAGCAGTACTTC. Translating it yields CASSLSASGRAYEQYF.

The CDR3 DNA sequence: TGTGCCAGCAGTGATCGCGGGAAGGATCAGCCCCAGCATTTT. It encodes CASSDRGKDQPQHF. V and J are TRBV6-1 and TRBJ1-5; D remains ambiguous. The germline gives CDR1 MNHNS, CDR2 SASEGT. This CDR3 comprises 14 residues. V was shortened by 3 bases and J by 5 bases, with 11 bases between the two germline ends.

The rearrangement uses TRBV5-1 and TRBJ1-6; 7 bases map to TRBD1. The CDR3 is made up of 15 amino acids. The germline CDR1 and CDR2 sequences are SGHRS and YFSETQ. Germline trimming cut 0 bases from V and 7 bases from J; bases unmatched to any gene: 4. CDR3 sequence: CASSLDRGGNSPLHF. CDR3 nucleotides: TGCGCCAGCAGCTTGGACAGGGGCGGAAATTCACCCCTCCACTTT.

V is TRBV5-8 and J is TRBJ2-7, with TRBD1 matching over 7 bases. The CDR3 has 15 residues. The J segment lost 0 bases and the V segment lost 4 bases, leaving 7 bases of the junction unmatched. Germline assignment: CDR1 SGHTS and CDR2 YDEGEE. The CDR3 DNA is TGTGCCAGCAGCAAGCCGCAGGGGGTCTCCTACGAGCAGTACTTC. It yields the protein CASSKPQGVSYEQYF.

This sequence joins TRBV7-9 and TRBJ2-1; D is uncertain. Germline V CDR1 and CDR2: SEHNR, FQNEAQ (reference sequence). The ends were cut back, 5 bases at V and 5 bases at J, with 10 bases in the middle. The CDR3 sequence is 13 residues long. CDR3 region: CASSPAWNNEQFF. The CDR3, as DNA: TGTGCCAGCAGCCCTGCCTGGAACAATGAGCAGTTCTTC.

This clone occurred once. This chain connects TRBV28 to TRBJ2-2; D may correspond to TRBD1 or TRBD2 (5 bases each). The CDR3 runs 14 residues. Germline loops: CDR1 MDHEN, CDR2 SYDVKM. The ends were cut back, 2 bases at V and 4 bases at J, with 8 bases in the middle. The CDR3 protein is CASSLGGPTGELFF. DNA of the CDR3: TGTGCCAGCAGTTTAGGGGGACCCACCGGGGAGCTGTTTTTT. The entire variable domain, with the rest obtained from reference TRBV28 and TRBJ2-2, is as follows: DVKVTQSSRYLVKRTGEKVFLECVQDMDHENMFWYRQDPGLGLRLIYFSYDVKMKEKGDIPEGYSVSREKKERFSLILESASTNQTSMYLCASSLGGPTGELFFGEGSRLTVL.

The chain links TRBV2 to TRBJ2-7; 9 nucleotides align to TRBD2. V lost 8 bases, J lost 2 bases, and 7 bases stayed unmatched. This CDR3 has 14 amino acids. Germline CDR1 is SNHLY and CDR2 is FYNNEI. In nucleotides, the CDR3 is TGTGCCAGCGATTTGGCGGGGGGGGCCTACGAGCAGTACTTC. This gives the protein CASDLAGGAYEQYF.

The V call is TRBV7-6, the J call TRBJ2-1, with TRBD2 matching over 8 bases. Germline assignment: CDR1 SGHVS and CDR2 FNYEAQ. The V gene end was trimmed by 5 bases and the J gene end by 5 bases; junction bases not matched to a gene: 8. The CDR3 totals 15 residues. CDR3 in amino acids: CASSKTGGPNNEQFF. The CDR3 DNA reads TGTGCCAGCAGCAAAACGGGGGGGCCGAACAATGAGCAGTTCTTC.

The CDR3 protein is CASSSPDRWHEQYF. CDR3 DNA: TGTGCCAGCAGCTCTCCGGACAGGTGGCACGAGCAGTACTTC. V and J are TRBV13 and TRBJ2-7; TRBD1 aligns across 7 bases. The CDR3 runs to 14 residues. The germline V gene has CDR1 PRHDT and CDR2 FYEKMQ (reference sequence). V gave up 4 bases and J gave up 5 bases; unmatched junction bases: 8. The entire variable domain, with the rest obtained from reference TRBV13 and TRBJ2-7, is as follows: AAGVIQSPRHLIKEKRETATLKCYPIPRHDTVYWYQQGPGQDPQFLISFYEKMQSDKGSIPDRFSAQQFSDYHSELNMSSLELGDSALYFCASSSPDRWHEQYFGPGTRLTVT.

The CDR3 protein is CASSLVSGVGYEQYF. CDR3 coding DNA: TGCGCCAGCAGCTTGGTCTCCGGGGTGGGCTACGAGCAGTACTTC. This chain links TRBV5-1 with TRBJ2-7; possible D gene TRBD2, 5 bases. V dropped 0 bases and J dropped 3 bases, with 13 bases sitting between them. The CDR3 contains 15 residues. Germline V gene data show CDR1 as SGHRS and CDR2 as YFSETQ.

The chain recombines TRBV7-9 with TRBJ1-1, with no clear D. The ends were cut back, 5 bases at V and 1 base at J, with 17 bases in the middle. Germline-derived CDR1 and CDR2 are SEHNR and FQNEAQ (reference sequence). The CDR3 contains 16 residues. The chain's CDR3 is CASSPSGPRGNTEAFF. CDR3 coding DNA: TGTGCCAGCAGCCCCTCAGGTCCCCGGGGGAACACTGAAGCTTTCTTT.

This sequence joins TRBV5-1 and TRBJ2-6; no clear D. CDR3 size: 15 residues. The ends were cut back, 0 bases at V and 0 bases at J, with 4 bases in the middle. The germline CDR1 and CDR2 sequences are SGHRS and YFSETQ. CDR3 DNA sequence: TGCGCCAGCAGCTTGGTTGTCTCTGGGGCCAACGTCCTGACTTTC. Its protein product is CASSLVVSGANVLTF.

This sequence joins TRBV9 and TRBJ2-7, with D possibly being TRBD1 or TRBD2 (5 bases each). V was pared by 6 bases and J by 9 bases, with 28 bases between. The CDR3 length is 16 residues. Germline loops: CDR1 SGDLS, CDR2 YYNGEE. The CDR3 bases are TGTGCCAGCACTCGGGACCCATCCGGGGCCACGGCCGGGCAGTACTTC. This gives the protein CASTRDPSGATAGQYF.

Only a few counts were recorded for this clone. The genes are TRBV19 and TRBJ1-6; the D is unclear. This CDR3 is 15 amino acids long. Germline CDR1 LNHDA, CDR2 SQIVND (reference sequence). Trimming shortened V by 3 bases and J by 4 bases, and 10 bases separated the two germline ends. CDR3 loop: CASSMQLFYNSPLHF. CDR3 DNA sequence: TGTGCCAGTAGTATGCAGCTTTTTTATAATTCACCCCTCCACTTT.

The chain is built from TRBV27 and TRBJ2-7, with TRBD1 identical over 11 bases. The CDR3 is 14 residues long. CDR1 is MNHEY and CDR2 is SMNVEV in the germline V gene (reference sequence). Trimming removed 7 bases from V and 3 bases from J; junction bases left unmatched: 5. CDR3: CASTGQGGIYEQYF. The CDR3 DNA sequence: TGTGCCAGCACGGGACAGGGGGGCATCTACGAGCAGTACTTC.

The gene calls are TRBV28 and TRBJ2-4, with D hard to call. Germline assignment: CDR1 MDHEN and CDR2 SYDVKM. Trimming stripped 6 bases from V and 11 bases from J, with 20 bases between. The CDR3 sequence is 14 residues long. The CDR3 loop reads CASSPPTMTLVQYF. In DNA, the CDR3 is TGTGCCAGCAGCCCCCCGACAATGACCCTTGTTCAGTACTTC.

V is TRBV4-3 and J is TRBJ1-4; D might be TRBD1 (5 bases). V lost 3 bases and J lost 8, with 10 bases in between. CDR1 LGHNA and CDR2 YSLEER come from the germline V gene. This CDR3 is 13 amino acids long. CDR3 nucleotides: TGCGCCAGCAGCCAGGGGGTGCGGGAAAAACTGTTTTTT. It encodes CASSQGVREKLFF.

This chain uses TRBV19 with TRBJ2-1, with TRBD2 matching over 7 bases. Germline CDR1 reads LNHDA; CDR2 reads SQIVND (reference sequence). This CDR3 contains 14 residues. V dropped 3 bases and J dropped 4; count of bases not matched to a gene: 3. CDR3 in amino acids: CASSIAGAYNEQFF. CDR3 DNA sequence: TGTGCCAGTAGTATCGCGGGAGCGTACAATGAGCAGTTCTTC.

The genes are TRBV6-1 and TRBJ2-1, with D hard to call. Trimming removed 8 bases at V and 0 bases at J, with 11 bases between. There are 14 residues in the CDR3. CDR1 is MNHNS and CDR2 is SASEGT in the germline V gene. The CDR3 DNA reads as TGTGCCAGCCAAACTGGGGACTCCTACAATGAGCAGTTCTTC. Amino acids: CASQTGDSYNEQFF.

V is TRBV19 and J is TRBJ1-1; perhaps TRBD1 as D (5 bases). Per germline, CDR1 LNHDA and CDR2 SQIVND (reference sequence). Trimming left V 6 bases short and J 0 bases short, with 26 bases between. The CDR3 consists of 19 residues. The CDR3 bases are TGTGCCAGTAGCCCGGGACTTTCCCAGGGCGGGGAGATGAACACTGAAGCTTTCTTT. This gives the protein CASSPGLSQGGEMNTEAFF.

This chain links TRBV2 with TRBJ2-7; D uncertain. CDR3 size: 14 residues. The V and J ends lost 7 bases and 4 bases respectively, with 17 bases between them. Germline CDR1 SNHLY, CDR2 FYNNEI. CDR3 DNA sequence: TGTGCCAGCAAAGGGTACTATTTGAGTTACGAGCAGTACTTC. Its translation is CASKGYYLSYEQYF.

The gene calls are TRBV10-3 and TRBJ2-3; 9 bases map to TRBD1. CDR1 is ENHRY and CDR2 is SYGVKD in the germline V gene. CDR3 length equals 14 residues. V shed 8 bases, J shed 6 bases, and the junction held 9 bases outside the gene matches. The CDR3 DNA sequence: TGTGCCATCCTTAGCGGACAGGGGACGGATACGCAGTATTTT. It yields the protein CAILSGQGTDTQYF.

V and J are TRBV4-2 and TRBJ1-2, with D possibly matching TRBD1 (5 bases). V was pared by 0 bases and J by 3 bases, with 14 bases between. The germline V gene has CDR1 LGHNA and CDR2 YNFKEQ. This CDR3 contains 16 residues. CDR3 region: CASSQDQGREDYGYTF. The DNA of the CDR3 is TGTGCCAGCAGCCAAGATCAAGGCAGGGAGGACTATGGCTACACCTTC.